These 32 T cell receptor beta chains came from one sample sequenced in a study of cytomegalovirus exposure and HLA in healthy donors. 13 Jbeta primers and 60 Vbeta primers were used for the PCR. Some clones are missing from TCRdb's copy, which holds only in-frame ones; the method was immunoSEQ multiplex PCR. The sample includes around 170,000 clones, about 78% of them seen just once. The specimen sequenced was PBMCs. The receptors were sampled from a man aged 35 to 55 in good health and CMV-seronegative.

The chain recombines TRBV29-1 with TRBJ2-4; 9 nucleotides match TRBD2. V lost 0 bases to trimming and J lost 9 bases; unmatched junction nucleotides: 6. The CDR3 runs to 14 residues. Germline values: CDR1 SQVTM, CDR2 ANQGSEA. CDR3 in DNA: TGCAGCGTTGAAGATCGCGGGGGGGCCTCCATTCAGTACTTC. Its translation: CSVEDRGGASIQYF.

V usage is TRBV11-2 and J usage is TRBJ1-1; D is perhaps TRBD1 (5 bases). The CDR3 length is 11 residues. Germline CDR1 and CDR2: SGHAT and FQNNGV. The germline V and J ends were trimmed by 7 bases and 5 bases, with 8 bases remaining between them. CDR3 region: CASTRGTEAFF. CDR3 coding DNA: TGTGCCAGCACCCGGGGGACTGAAGCTTTCTTT.

CDR3: CASSDRQGSNEQFF. As DNA, the CDR3 is TGTGCCAGCAGCGATAGACAGGGTTCTAATGAGCAGTTCTTC. The rearrangement uses TRBV7-9 and TRBJ2-1; 7 nucleotides align to TRBD1. CDR3 length equals 14 residues. V shed 5 bases, J shed 7 bases, and the junction held 8 bases outside the gene matches. Per germline, CDR1 SEHNR and CDR2 FQNEAQ (reference sequence).

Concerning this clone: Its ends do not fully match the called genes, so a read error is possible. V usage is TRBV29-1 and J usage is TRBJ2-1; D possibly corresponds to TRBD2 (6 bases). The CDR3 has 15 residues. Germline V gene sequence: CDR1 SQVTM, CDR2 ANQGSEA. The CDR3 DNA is TGCAGCGTTGAAGATGGGTTTATGGGACTCCTTAGTTCAGTCTTC. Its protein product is CSVEDGFMGLLSSVF.

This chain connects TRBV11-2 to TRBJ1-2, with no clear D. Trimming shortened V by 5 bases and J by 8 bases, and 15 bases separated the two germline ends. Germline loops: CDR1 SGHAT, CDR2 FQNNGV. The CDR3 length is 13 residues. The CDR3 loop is CASSREGVGGYTF. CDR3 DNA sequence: TGTGCCAGCAGCCGGGAGGGAGTGGGAGGCTACACCTTC.

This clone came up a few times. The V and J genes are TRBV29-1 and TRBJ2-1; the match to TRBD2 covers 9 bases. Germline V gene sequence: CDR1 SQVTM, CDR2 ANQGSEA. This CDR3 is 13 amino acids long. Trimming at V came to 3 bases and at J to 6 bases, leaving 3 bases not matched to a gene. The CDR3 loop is CSVDRRGGNEQFF. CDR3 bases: TGCAGCGTTGATCGGCGGGGGGGCAATGAGCAGTTCTTC.

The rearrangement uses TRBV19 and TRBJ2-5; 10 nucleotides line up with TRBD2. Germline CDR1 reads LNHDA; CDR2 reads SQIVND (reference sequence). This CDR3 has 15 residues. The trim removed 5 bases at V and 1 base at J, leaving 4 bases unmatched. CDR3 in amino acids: CASSPSGGAQETQYF. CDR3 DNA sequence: TGTGCCAGTAGTCCAAGCGGGGGGGCCCAAGAGACCCAGTACTTC.

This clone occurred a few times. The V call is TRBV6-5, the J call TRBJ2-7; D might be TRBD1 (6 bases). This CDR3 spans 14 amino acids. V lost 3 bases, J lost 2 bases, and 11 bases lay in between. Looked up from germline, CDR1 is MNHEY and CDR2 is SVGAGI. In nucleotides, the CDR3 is TGTGCCAGCAGTTATCAGGGGATAACCTACGAGCAGTACTTC. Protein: CASSYQGITYEQYF.

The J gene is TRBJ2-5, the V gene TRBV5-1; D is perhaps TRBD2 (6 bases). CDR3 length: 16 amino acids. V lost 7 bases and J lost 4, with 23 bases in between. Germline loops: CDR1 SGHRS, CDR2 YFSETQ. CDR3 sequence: CASGYHFGGVGETQYF. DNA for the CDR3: TGCGCCAGCGGCTACCACTTCGGGGGTGTAGGAGAGACCCAGTACTTC.

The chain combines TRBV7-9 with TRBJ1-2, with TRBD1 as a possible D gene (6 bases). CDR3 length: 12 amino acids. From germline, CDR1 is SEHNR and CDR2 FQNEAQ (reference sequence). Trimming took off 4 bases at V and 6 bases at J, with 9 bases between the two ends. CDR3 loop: CASSSQGHGYTF. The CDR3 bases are TGTGCCAGCAGCTCGCAGGGGCATGGCTACACCTTC.

CDR3 residues: CASSQDEVAKVRGYEQYF. CDR3 bases: TGCGCCAGCAGCCAAGATGAAGTTGCTAAGGTTCGGGGCTACGAGCAGTACTTC. This rearrangement joins TRBV4-1 to TRBJ2-7; TRBD2 is a possible D gene (5 bases). CDR3 length: 18 residues. V was pared by 0 bases and J by 3 bases, with 21 bases between. The germline gives CDR1 MGHRA, CDR2 YSYEKL.

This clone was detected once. The CDR3 nucleotides are TGCAGCGCTGGGACTTATAACACCGGGGAGCTGTTTTTT. Translating gives CSAGTYNTGELFF. V usage is TRBV29-1 and J usage is TRBJ2-2; D possibly corresponds to TRBD2 (6 bases). Between the trimmed V and J ends, which lost 7 bases and 2 bases, there was a span of 11 bases. This CDR3 is 13 amino acids long. Germline CDR1 is SQVTM and CDR2 is ANQGSEA.

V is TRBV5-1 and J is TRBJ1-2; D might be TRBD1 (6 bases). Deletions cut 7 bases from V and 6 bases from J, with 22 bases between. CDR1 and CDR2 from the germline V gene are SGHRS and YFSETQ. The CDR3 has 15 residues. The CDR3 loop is CASQLLGQKLNGYTF. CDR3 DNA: TGCGCCAGCCAACTACTTGGACAGAAACTGAATGGCTACACCTTC.

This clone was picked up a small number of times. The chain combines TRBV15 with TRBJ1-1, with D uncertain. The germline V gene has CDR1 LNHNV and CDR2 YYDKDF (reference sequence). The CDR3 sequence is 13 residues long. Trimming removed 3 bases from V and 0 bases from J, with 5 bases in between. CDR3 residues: CATSRQLNTEAFF. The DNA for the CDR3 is TGTGCCACCAGCAGGCAGTTGAACACTGAAGCTTTCTTT.

CDR3 protein: CASSEYIQQGIGYTF. DNA of the CDR3: TGTGCCAGCAGTGAATATATCCAACAGGGGATCGGCTACACCTTC. The chain employs TRBV25-1 and TRBJ1-2, with TRBD1 matching over 7 bases. Germline CDR1 MGHDK, CDR2 SYGVNS. Losses at the gene ends were 0 bases for V and 8 bases for J; bases not matched to a gene: 9. This CDR3 spans 15 amino acids.

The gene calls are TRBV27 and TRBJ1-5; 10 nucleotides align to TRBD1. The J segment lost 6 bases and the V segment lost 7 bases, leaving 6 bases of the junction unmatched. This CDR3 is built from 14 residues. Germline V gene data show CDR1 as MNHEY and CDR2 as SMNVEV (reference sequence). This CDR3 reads CASTPTGGGQPQHF. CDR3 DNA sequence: TGTGCCAGCACCCCGACAGGGGGCGGTCAGCCCCAGCATTTT.

The CDR3 is CSVDLAGFDGYTF. The CDR3, as DNA: TGCAGCGTTGACCTAGCAGGATTCGATGGCTACACCTTC. The rearrangement joins TRBV29-1 to TRBJ1-2; D remains unclear. The CDR3 is made up of 13 amino acids. CDR1 and CDR2 (germline): SQVTM, ANQGSEA. The V gene lost 3 bases and the J gene lost 6 bases, with 14 bases spanning the gap.

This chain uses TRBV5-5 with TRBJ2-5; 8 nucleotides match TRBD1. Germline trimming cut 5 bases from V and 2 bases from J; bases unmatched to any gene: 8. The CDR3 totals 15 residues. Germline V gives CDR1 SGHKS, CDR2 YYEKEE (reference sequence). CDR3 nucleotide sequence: TGTGCCAGCAGTCGCCGGGACAGGCTGCAAGAGACCCAGTACTTC. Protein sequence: CASSRRDRLQETQYF.

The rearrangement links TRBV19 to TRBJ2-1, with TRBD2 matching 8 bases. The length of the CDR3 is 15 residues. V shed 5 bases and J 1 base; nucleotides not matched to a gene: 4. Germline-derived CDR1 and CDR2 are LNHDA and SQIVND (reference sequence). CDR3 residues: CASSASGGSYNEQFF. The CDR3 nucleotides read TGTGCCAGTAGTGCGAGCGGGGGTTCCTACAATGAGCAGTTCTTC.

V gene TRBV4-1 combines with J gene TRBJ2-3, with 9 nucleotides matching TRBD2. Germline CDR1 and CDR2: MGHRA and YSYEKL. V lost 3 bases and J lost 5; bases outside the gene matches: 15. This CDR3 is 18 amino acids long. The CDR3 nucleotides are TGCGCCAGCAGCCACCCCATCGGGGCGGGGGGGCCAGGAGATACGCAGTATTTT. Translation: CASSHPIGAGGPGDTQYF.

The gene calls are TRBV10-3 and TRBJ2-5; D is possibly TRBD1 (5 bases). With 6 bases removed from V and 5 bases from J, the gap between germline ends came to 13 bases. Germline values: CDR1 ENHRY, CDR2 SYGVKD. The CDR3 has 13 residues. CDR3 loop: CAISSVRQETQYF. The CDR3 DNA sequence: TGTGCCATCAGCTCCGTGAGACAGGAGACCCAGTACTTC.

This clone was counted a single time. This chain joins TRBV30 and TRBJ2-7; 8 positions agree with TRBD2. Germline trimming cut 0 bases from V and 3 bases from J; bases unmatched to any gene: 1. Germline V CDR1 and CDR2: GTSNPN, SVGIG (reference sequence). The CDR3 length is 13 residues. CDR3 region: CAWSVAGGYEQYF. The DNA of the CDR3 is TGTGCCTGGAGTGTGGCGGGGGGCTACGAGCAGTACTTC.

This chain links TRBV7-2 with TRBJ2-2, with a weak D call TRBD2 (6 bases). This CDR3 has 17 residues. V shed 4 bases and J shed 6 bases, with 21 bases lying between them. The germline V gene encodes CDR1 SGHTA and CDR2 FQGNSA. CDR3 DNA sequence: TGTGCCAGCAGCTACGGTATGGGGGGTACTATCTCCGGGGAGCTGTTTTTT. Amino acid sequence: CASSYGMGGTISGELFF.

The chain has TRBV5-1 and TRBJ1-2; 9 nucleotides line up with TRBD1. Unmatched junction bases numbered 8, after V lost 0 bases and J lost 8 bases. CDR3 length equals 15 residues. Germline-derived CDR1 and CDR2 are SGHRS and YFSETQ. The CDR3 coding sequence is TGCGCCAGCAGCTTGGATGCGACAGGGGGTGGCGGCTACACCTTC. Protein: CASSLDATGGGGYTF. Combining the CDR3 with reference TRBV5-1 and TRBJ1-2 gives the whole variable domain KAGVTQTPRYLIKTRGQQVTLSCSPISGHRSVSWYQQTPGQGLQFLFEYFSETQRNKGNFPGRFSGRQFSNSRSEMNVSTLELGDSALYLCASSLDATGGGGYTFGSGTRLTVV.

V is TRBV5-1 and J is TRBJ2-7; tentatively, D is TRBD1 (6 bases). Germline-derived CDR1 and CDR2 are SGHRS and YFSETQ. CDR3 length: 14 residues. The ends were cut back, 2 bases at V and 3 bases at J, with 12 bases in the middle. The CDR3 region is CASSLSTGFYEQYF. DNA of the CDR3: TGCGCCAGCAGCTTATCCACAGGGTTCTACGAGCAGTACTTC.

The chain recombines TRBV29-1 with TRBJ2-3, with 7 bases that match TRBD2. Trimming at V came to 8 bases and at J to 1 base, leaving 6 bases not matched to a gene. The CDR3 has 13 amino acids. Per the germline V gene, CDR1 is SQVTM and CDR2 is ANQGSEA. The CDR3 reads CSSRGEGTDTQYF. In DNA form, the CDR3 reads TGCAGCTCCCGGGGGGAGGGCACAGATACGCAGTATTTT.

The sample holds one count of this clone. The CDR3 spells CASRGGTFPGNQPQHF. For the CDR3, the DNA is TGCGCCAGCAGGGGGGGGACCTTTCCTGGCAATCAGCCCCAGCATTTT. This chain joins TRBV5-1 and TRBJ1-5; D is possibly TRBD1 (5 bases). The V gene's germline CDR1 is SGHRS and CDR2 YFSETQ. Trimming pared 5 bases from V and 2 bases from J, leaving 17 bases between. The CDR3 consists of 16 residues. Together with reference TRBV5-1 and TRBJ1-5, the CDR3 gives the full variable domain: KAGVTQTPRYLIKTRGQQVTLSCSPISGHRSVSWYQQTPGQGLQFLFEYFSETQRNKGNFPGRFSGRQFSNSRSEMNVSTLELGDSALYLCASRGGTFPGNQPQHFGDGTRLSIL.

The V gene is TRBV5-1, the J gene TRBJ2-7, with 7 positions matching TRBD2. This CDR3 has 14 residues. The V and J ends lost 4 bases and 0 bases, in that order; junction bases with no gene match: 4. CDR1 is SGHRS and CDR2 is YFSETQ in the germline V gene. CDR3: CASSPGLVSYEQYF. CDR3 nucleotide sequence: TGCGCCAGCAGCCCCGGACTAGTCTCCTACGAGCAGTACTTC.

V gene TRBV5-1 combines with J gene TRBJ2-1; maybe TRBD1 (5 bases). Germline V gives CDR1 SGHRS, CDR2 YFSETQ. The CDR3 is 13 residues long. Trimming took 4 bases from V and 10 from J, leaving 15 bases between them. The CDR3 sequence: CASSAQGEGEQFF. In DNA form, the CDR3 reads TGCGCCAGCAGCGCCCAAGGGGAAGGAGAGCAGTTCTTC.

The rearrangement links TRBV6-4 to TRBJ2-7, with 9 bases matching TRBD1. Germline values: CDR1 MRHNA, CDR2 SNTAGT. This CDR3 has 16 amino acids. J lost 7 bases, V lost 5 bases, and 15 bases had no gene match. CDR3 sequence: CASSNDPGQGPGEQYF. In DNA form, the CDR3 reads TGTGCCAGCAGTAACGACCCGGGACAGGGTCCTGGGGAGCAGTACTTC.

CDR3: CASRIQGGSNQPQHF. As DNA, the CDR3 is TGTGCCAGCAGGATACAGGGGGGCAGCAATCAGCCCCAGCATTTT. The chain employs TRBV2 and TRBJ1-5; TRBD1 agrees at 8 bases. V was clipped by 6 bases and J by 1 base; unmatched bases: 5. CDR1 and CDR2 from the germline V gene are SNHLY and FYNNEI. This CDR3 is 15 amino acids long.

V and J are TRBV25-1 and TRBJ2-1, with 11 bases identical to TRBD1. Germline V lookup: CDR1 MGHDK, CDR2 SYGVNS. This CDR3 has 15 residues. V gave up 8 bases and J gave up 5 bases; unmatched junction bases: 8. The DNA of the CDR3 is TGTGCCAGCGGTCCTTGGGACAGGGGGGACAATGAGCAGTTCTTC. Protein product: CASGPWDRGDNEQFF. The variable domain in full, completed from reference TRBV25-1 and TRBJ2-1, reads EADIYQTPRYLVIGTGKKITLECSQTMGHDKMYWYQQDPGMELHLIHYSYGVNSTEKGDLSSESTVSRIRTEHFPLTLESARPSHTSQYLCASGPWDRGDNEQFFGPGTRLTVL.